The 14 T cell receptor beta chains presented below share a single source sample, sequenced in a study of blood T cell repertoires in COVID-19 (dated by TCRdb to the early 2020s). The receptor library was made with the immunoSEQ multiplex PCR assay. Here the immuneACCESS table is served through TCRdb, limited to in-frame sequences with V and J called. Missing clones are a known gap in these copies; in checked studies unresolved V genes cover under half, and the rest lacks a known reason. The sample yields around 440,000 clones; about 91% were counted once. Over 9.5% of the sample is in the top ten clones. Sequencing used peripheral blood. The receptors were gathered from a woman aged 50 to 60 with COVID-19, enrolled during active disease.

This chain connects TRBV7-3 to TRBJ2-7; 11 bases match TRBD2. Germline CDR1 is SGHTA and CDR2 is FQGTGA. The CDR3 extends over 16 amino acids. The ends lost 2 bases at V and 0 bases at J; junction bases unmatched: 3. CDR3 residues: CASSLGLAGYSYEQYF. In DNA form, the CDR3 reads TGTGCCAGCAGCTTAGGACTAGCGGGCTACTCCTACGAGCAGTACTTC.

The J gene is TRBJ1-4, the V gene TRBV7-6; 9 bases are shared with TRBD1. From germline, CDR1 is SGHVS and CDR2 FNYEAQ. The V gene end was trimmed by 5 bases and the J gene end by 6 bases; junction bases not matched to a gene: 7. This CDR3 contains 15 residues. The CDR3 protein is CASSRTGGPDEKLFF. The CDR3 DNA sequence: TGTGCCAGCAGCCGCACAGGGGGCCCAGATGAAAAACTGTTTTTT.

The genes are TRBV7-2 and TRBJ1-2; D might be TRBD1 (5 bases). Germline V lookup: CDR1 SGHTA, CDR2 FQGNSA. Trimming removed 1 base from V and 6 bases from J, with 6 bases in between. The length of the CDR3 is 12 residues. The CDR3 DNA reads as TGTGCCAGCAGCTTAGGGGGGGATGGCTACACCTTC. As protein: CASSLGGDGYTF.

The CDR3 is CASSDWRDTEAFF. In DNA, the CDR3 is TGTGCCAGCAGTGATTGGAGGGACACTGAAGCTTTCTTT. The J gene is TRBJ1-1, the V gene TRBV6-1, with unresolved D. The length of the CDR3 is 13 residues. Germline CDR1 MNHNS, CDR2 SASEGT. V lost 3 bases and J lost 3, with 8 bases in between.

The chain combines TRBV9 with TRBJ1-5; D is undetermined. V lost 7 bases, J lost 3 bases, and 17 bases lay in between. Germline CDR1 SGDLS, CDR2 YYNGEE. This CDR3 has 15 residues. The CDR3 nucleotides are TGTGCCAGCCCCGTGGGCAACAGCTTCAATCAGCCCCAGCATTTT. It codes for CASPVGNSFNQPQHF. The variable domain in full, completed from reference TRBV9 and TRBJ1-5, reads DSGVTQTPKHLITATGQRVTLRCSPRSGDLSVYWYQQSLDQGLQFLIQYYNGEERAKGNILERFSAQQFPDLHSELNLSSLELGDSALYFCASPVGNSFNQPQHFGDGTRLSIL.

Comment on this clone: One junction end disagrees with the germline gene, perhaps due to a read error. The V gene is TRBV3-1 (or the pseudogene TRBV3-2), the J gene TRBJ1-2, with 7 bases lining up with TRBD1. The CDR3 extends over 14 amino acids. CDR1 is LGHDT, CDR2 YNNKEL, per germline (reference sequence). CDR3 coding DNA: TGTGCCAGCAGCCAAGAAGGGGGCCTTGGGGGCTACATCTTC. Its protein product is CASSQEGGLGGYIF.

The chain has TRBV5-5 and TRBJ2-7; D possibly corresponds to TRBD2 (5 bases). Germline V gives CDR1 SGHKS, CDR2 YYEKEE (reference sequence). The ends were cut back, 0 bases at V and 3 bases at J, with 10 bases in the middle. CDR3 size: 14 residues. This CDR3 is CASSLALAGYEQYF. The CDR3 DNA follows: TGTGCCAGCAGCTTGGCTTTGGCGGGCTACGAGCAGTACTTC.

The chain combines TRBV3-1 (or the pseudogene TRBV3-2) with TRBJ2-7, with 9 bases matching TRBD2. Germline CDR1 and CDR2: LGHDT and YNNKEL (reference sequence). CDR3 length: 16 residues. The V gene end was trimmed by 0 bases and the J gene end by 3 bases; junction bases not matched to a gene: 6. The CDR3 region has the DNA TGTGCCAGCAGCCAAGATCCGCGGGGGGGCTACTACGAGCAGTACTTC. Amino acid sequence: CASSQDPRGGYYEQYF.

This clone was detected only a few times. This rearrangement joins TRBV19 to TRBJ1-5, with D hard to call. The V end was cut by 5 bases, the J end by 3 bases, with 8 bases between. The CDR3 is 13 amino acids. The V gene's germline CDR1 is LNHDA and CDR2 SQIVND (reference sequence). CDR3: CASSPGFNQPQHF. In nucleotides, the CDR3 is TGTGCCAGTAGTCCGGGATTCAATCAGCCCCAGCATTTT. Variable domain in full (rest from reference TRBV19 and TRBJ1-5): DGGITQSPKYLFRKEGQNVTLSCEQNLNHDAMYWYRQDPGQGLRLIYYSQIVNDFQKGDIAEGYSVSREKKESFPLTVTSAQKNPTAFYLCASSPGFNQPQHFGDGTRLSIL.

The V call is TRBV27, the J call TRBJ1-2; D is unresolved. Trimming cost V 1 base and J 6 bases, with 15 bases left between them. Per germline, CDR1 MNHEY and CDR2 SMNVEV (reference sequence). There are 15 residues in the CDR3. DNA for the CDR3: TGTGCCAGCAGTTTATGGGGTATGAAGGAGGATGGCTACACCTTC. It translates to CASSLWGMKEDGYTF.

The rearrangement links TRBV27 to TRBJ2-1; TRBD2 aligns across 10 bases. V shed 5 bases, J shed 4 bases, and the junction held 11 bases outside the gene matches. This CDR3 has 17 residues. In germline, CDR1 is MNHEY, CDR2 SMNVEV (reference sequence). The chain's CDR3 is CASSQLYLAGGYNEQFF. In nucleotides, the CDR3 is TGTGCCAGCAGTCAACTGTATTTAGCGGGGGGTTACAATGAGCAGTTCTTC.

This clone was detected only once. The CDR3: CASSAGMGRNEAFF. Here the CDR3 DNA reads TGTGCCAGCAGCGCCGGGATGGGTAGGAATGAAGCTTTCTTT. The rearrangement uses TRBV9 and TRBJ1-1; D uncertain. V was trimmed by 3 bases and J by 7 bases, leaving 16 bases between them. In germline, CDR1 is SGDLS, CDR2 YYNGEE. The CDR3 loop spans 14 amino acids.

The chain carries TRBV3-1 (or the pseudogene TRBV3-2) and TRBJ1-5; weak D call: TRBD1 (6 bases). Trimming stripped 3 bases from V and 7 bases from J, with 13 bases between. This CDR3 region has 14 residues. Per germline, CDR1 LGHDT and CDR2 YNNKEL (reference sequence). The CDR3 reads CASSQDYREQPQHF. CDR3 DNA sequence: TGTGCCAGCAGCCAGGATTACAGGGAGCAGCCCCAGCATTTT.

This clone came up once. The chain uses TRBV18 and TRBJ2-6, with D hard to call. V lost 3 bases to trimming and J lost 1 base, with 7 bases between them. Per the germline V gene, CDR1 is KGHSH and CDR2 is LQKENI. The CDR3 contains 15 residues. In nucleotides, the CDR3 is TGTGCCAGCTCACCCCGTCAGTCTGGGGCCAACGTCCTGACTTTC. It is translated as CASSPRQSGANVLTF.